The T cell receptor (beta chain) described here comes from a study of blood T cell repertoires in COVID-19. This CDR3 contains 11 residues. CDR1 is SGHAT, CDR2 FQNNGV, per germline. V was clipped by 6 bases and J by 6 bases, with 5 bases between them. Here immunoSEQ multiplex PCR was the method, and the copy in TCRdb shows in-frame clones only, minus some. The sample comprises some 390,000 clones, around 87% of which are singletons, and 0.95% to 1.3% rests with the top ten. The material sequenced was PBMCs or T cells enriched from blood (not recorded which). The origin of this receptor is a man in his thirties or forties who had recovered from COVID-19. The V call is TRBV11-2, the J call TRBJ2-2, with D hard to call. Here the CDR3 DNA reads TGTGCCAGCAGTTTCGCCGGGGAGCTGTTTTTT. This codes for CASSFAGELFF.